This entry is about one TCR beta chain. This entry belongs to a study of blood T cell repertoires in COVID-19. As for the study in general: Material from acute and convalescent COVID-19 was sourced from the United States, Italy and Spain.

Sequenced by immunoSEQ multiplex PCR; TCRdb stores in-frame clones only, minus some. The sample holds about 300,000 clones, around nine tenths seen once. The CDR3 is 14 amino acids. V lost 0 bases and J 6 bases, leaving 9 bases between the germline ends. CDR1 and CDR2 from the germline V gene are ENHRY and SYGVKD. Sequencing was performed on PBMCs or T cells enriched from blood (not recorded which). The clonotype comes from a woman between 18 and 29 years old who had recovered from COVID-19. The chain recombines TRBV10-3 with TRBJ1-5, with D uncertain. CDR3 sequence: CAISESEELQPQHF. The DNA of the CDR3 is TGTGCCATCAGTGAGTCCGAGGAGCTTCAGCCCCAGCATTTT.